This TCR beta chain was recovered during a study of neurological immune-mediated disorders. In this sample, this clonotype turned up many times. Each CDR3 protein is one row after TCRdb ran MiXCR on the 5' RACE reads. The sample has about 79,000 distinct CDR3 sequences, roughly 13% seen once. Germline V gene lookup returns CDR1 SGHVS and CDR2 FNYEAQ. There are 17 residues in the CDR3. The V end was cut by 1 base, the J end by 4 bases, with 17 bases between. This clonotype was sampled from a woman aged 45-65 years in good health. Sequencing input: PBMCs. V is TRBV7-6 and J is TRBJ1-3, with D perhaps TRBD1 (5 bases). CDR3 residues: CASSLEANQGLGNTIYF. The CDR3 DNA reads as TGTGCCAGCAGCTTAGAAGCAAATCAGGGTCTCGGAAACACCATATATTTT.